This TCR beta chain was sequenced during a study of PD-1 blockade in mismatch repair-deficient tumors. Clones were read by immunoSEQ multiplex PCR, and TCRdb kept only the in-frame ones, dropping some. Of some 120,000 clones listed, approximately 86% were seen once; the top ten hold roughly 12%. Germline V gives CDR1 ENHRY, CDR2 SYGVKD. This CDR3 comprises 13 residues. V was pared by 6 bases and J by 5 bases, with 11 bases between. Every patient had mismatch repair deficiency by PCR or immunohistochemistry. This clone was seen more than once but under ten times. The sample here was peripheral blood, taken 44 weeks after starting pembrolizumab. The chain links TRBV10-3 to TRBJ2-1; a weak D match, TRBD1 (6 bases). This sequence was found in an adult with mismatch repair-deficient cancer. In DNA form, the CDR3 reads TGTGCCATCAGCTCCGGGACAAACAATGAGCAGTTCTTC. It specifies CAISSGTNNEQFF.